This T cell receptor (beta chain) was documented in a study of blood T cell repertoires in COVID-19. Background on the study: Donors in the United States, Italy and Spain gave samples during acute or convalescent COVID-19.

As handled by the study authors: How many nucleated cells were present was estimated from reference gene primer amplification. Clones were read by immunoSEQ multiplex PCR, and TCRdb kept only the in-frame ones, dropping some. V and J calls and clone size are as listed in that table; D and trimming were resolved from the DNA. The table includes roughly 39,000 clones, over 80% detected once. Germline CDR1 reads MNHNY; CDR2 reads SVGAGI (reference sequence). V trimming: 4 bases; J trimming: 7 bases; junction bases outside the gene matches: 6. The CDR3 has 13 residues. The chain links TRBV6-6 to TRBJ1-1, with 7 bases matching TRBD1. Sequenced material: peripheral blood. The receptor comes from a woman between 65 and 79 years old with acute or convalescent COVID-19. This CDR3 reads CASSSQGQNEAFF. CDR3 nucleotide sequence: TGTGCCAGCAGTTCCCAGGGACAGAATGAAGCTTTCTTT.